The present T cell receptor (beta chain) was sequenced within a study of blood T cell repertoires in COVID-19. Study context: Nucleic acid was either cDNA or gDNA, and it came from T cells, B-cell-depleted T cells, or PBMCs.

Patients of the Seattle cohort, enrolled during active infection, were followed longitudinally. The length of the CDR3 is 14 residues. Germline-derived CDR1 and CDR2 are MDHEN and SYDVKM. J lost 4 bases, V lost 6 bases, and 8 bases had no gene match. TCRdb's copy holds only in-frame clones and misses some; the assay was immunoSEQ multiplex PCR. The data contain tens of thousands of clones, more than 70% of them singletons. The receptor was isolated from a man aged 45-60 years with COVID-19, enrolled during active disease. The rearrangement uses TRBV28 and TRBJ1-2; 7 bases map to TRBD1. The sample was peripheral blood. The CDR3 region is CASSTQAGGYGYTF. The CDR3 DNA reads TGTGCCAGCAGCACCCAGGCAGGGGGCTATGGCTACACCTTC.